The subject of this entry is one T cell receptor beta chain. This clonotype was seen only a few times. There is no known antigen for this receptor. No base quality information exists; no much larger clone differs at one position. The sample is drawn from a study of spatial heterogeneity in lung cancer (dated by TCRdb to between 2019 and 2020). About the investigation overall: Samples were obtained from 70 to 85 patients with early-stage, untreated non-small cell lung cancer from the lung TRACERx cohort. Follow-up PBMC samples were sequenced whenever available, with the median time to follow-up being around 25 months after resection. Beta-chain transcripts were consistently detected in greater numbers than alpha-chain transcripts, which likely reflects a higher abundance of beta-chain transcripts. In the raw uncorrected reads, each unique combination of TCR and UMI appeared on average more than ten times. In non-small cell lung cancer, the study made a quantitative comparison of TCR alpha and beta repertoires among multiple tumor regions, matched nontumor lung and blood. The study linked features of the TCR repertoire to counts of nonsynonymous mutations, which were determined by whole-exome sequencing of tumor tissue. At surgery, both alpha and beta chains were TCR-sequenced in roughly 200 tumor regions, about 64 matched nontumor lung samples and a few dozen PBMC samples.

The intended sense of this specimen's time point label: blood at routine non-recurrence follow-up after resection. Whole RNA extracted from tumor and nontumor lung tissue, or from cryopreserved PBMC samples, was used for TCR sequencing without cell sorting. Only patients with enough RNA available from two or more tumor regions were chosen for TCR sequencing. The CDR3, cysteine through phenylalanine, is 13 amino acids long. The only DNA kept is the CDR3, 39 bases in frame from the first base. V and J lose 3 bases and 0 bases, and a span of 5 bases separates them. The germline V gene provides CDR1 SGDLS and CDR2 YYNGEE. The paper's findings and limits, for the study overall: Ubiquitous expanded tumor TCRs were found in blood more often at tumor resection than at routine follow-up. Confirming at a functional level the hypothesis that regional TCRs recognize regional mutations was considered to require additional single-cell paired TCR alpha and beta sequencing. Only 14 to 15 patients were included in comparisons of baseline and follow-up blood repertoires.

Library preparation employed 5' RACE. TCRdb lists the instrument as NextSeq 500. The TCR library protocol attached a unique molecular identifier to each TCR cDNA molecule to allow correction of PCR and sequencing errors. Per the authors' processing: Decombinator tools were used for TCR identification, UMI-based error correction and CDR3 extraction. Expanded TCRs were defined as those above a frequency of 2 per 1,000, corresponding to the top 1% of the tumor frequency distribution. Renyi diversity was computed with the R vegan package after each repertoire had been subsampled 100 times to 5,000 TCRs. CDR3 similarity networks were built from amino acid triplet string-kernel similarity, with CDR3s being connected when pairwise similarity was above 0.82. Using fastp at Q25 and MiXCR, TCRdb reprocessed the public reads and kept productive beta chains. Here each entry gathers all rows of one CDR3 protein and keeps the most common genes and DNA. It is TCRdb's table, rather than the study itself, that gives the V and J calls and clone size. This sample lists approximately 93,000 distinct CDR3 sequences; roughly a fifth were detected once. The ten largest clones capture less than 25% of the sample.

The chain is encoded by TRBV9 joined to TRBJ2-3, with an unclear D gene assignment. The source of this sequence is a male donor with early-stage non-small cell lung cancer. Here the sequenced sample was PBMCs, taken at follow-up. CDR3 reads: CASSATSTDTQYF. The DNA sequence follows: TGTGCCAGCAGCGCAACTAGCACAGATACGCAGTATTTT.